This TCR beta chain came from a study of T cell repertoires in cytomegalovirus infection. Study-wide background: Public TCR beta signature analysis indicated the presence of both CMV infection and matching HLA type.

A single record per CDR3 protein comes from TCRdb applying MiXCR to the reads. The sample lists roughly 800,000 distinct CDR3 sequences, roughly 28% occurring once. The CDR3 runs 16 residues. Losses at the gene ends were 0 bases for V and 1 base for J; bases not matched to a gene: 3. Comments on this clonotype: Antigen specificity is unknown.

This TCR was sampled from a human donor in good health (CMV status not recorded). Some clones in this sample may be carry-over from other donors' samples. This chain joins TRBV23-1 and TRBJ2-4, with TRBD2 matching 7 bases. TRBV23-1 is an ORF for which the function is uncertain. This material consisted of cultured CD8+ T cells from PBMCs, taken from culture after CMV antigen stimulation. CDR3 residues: CASSQSGGGAKNIQYF. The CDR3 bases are TGCGCCAGCAGTCAATCCGGGGGAGGGGCCAAAAACATTCAGTACTTC.